The TCR beta chain described here comes from a study of blood T cells in healthy people across ages. A second PCR, run for roughly 7 to 12 cycles, used a sample-barcoded 5' primer plus a J-beta primer mix. TCRdb re-derived calls from the 5' RACE reads in MiXCR, one entry per CDR3 protein. The sample yields over 750,000 distinct CDR3 sequences, approximately 25% seen once. This clonotype was seen a handful of times. CDR1 SGHRS and CDR2 YFSETQ come from the germline V gene. V lost 4 bases and J 4 bases, leaving 27 bases between the germline ends. The CDR3 contains 19 residues. Another study also made use of these data, one on T cells of mothers and their children.

Sequences were obtained from blood. This chain connects TRBV5-1 to TRBJ2-1; D ambiguous. This TCR derives from a boy under 18 in good health. As DNA, the CDR3 is TGCGCCAGCAGCCTGGATCGCGGCCCGACCGGAATTATTTACAATGAGCAGTTCTTC. Translation: CASSLDRGPTGIIYNEQFF.